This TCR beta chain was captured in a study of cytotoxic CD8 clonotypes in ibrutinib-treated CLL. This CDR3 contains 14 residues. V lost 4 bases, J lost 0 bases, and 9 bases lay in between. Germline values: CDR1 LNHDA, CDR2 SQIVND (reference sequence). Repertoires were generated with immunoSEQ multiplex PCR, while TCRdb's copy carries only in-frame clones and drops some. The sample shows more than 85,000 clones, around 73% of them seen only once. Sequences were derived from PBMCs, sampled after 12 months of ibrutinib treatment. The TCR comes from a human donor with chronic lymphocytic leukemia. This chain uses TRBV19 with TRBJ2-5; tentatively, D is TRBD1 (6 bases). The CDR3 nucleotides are TGTGCCAGTAGTACCCGGACAGACCAAGAGACCCAGTACTTC. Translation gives CASSTRTDQETQYF. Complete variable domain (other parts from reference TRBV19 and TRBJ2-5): DGGITQSPKYLFRKEGQNVTLSCEQNLNHDAMYWYRQDPGQGLRLIYYSQIVNDFQKGDIAEGYSVSREKKESFPLTVTSAQKNPTAFYLCASSTRTDQETQYFGPGTRLLVL.